These T cell receptor beta chains were read from a single sample in a study of CD4 T cells in relation to SARS-CoV-2 and coronaviruses. Their antigens are not known. TCRdb's table, derived via immunoSEQ multiplex PCR, lists solely in-frame clones and lacks some. This table has under 15,000 clones, roughly 71% appearing once. The sample consisted of CD4+ T cells from PBMCs, cultured in vitro. All receptors derive from a human donor in good health. Each CDR3 is given with its conserved first and last residue. Each record gives: D gene, V gene, J gene, clone size, CDR3 DNA, CDR3 protein. The D gene is left open where the match is weak. Where a row states a size, it is once, few, many or the class of an expanded clone; other rows omit it.

D gene: NA
V gene: TRBV18
J gene: TRBJ2-4
clone size: few
CDR3 DNA: TGTGCCAGCTCAGCGGACGGAGCCAAAAACATTCAGTACTTC
CDR3 protein: CASSADGAKNIQYF

D gene: NA
V gene: TRBV2
J gene: TRBJ2-7
clone size: once
CDR3 DNA: TGTGCCAGCAGTCCCGGGGACTACGAGCAGTACTTC
CDR3 protein: CASSPGDYEQYF

D gene: NA
V gene: TRBV3-1/TRBV3-2
J gene: TRBJ2-7
clone size: NA
CDR3 DNA: TGTGCCAGCAGCCAAGCCCACGAGCAGTACTTC
CDR3 protein: CASSQAHEQYF

D gene: NA
V gene: TRBV6-4
J gene: TRBJ1-3
clone size: NA
CDR3 DNA: TGTGCCAGCAGGACCCTAAAGGGAGGGGGCTCTGGAAACACCATATATTTT
CDR3 protein: CASRTLKGGGSGNTIYF

D gene: NA
V gene: TRBV19
J gene: TRBJ2-3
clone size: few
CDR3 DNA: TGTGCCAGCAGGGGGGAGCGGTCCGCAGATACGCAGTATTTT
CDR3 protein: CASRGERSADTQYF

D gene: NA
V gene: TRBV19
J gene: TRBJ2-3
clone size: NA
CDR3 DNA: TGTGCCAGTAGTCCCGTGGCAGGGGAGGGAGATACGCAGTATTTT
CDR3 protein: CASSPVAGEGDTQYF

D gene: NA
V gene: TRBV18
J gene: TRBJ2-7
clone size: NA
CDR3 DNA: TGTGCCAGCTCACCAAAGAGGAGCTCCTACGAGCAGTACTTC
CDR3 protein: CASSPKRSSYEQYF

D gene: TRBD1
V gene: TRBV10-3
J gene: TRBJ1-2
clone size: NA
CDR3 DNA: TGTGCCATCAGTGAGCTAGGGGGCGAGGATGGCTACACCTTC
CDR3 protein: CAISELGGEDGYTF

D gene: TRBD2
V gene: TRBV15
J gene: TRBJ2-7
clone size: NA
CDR3 DNA: TGTGCCACCAGCACCCGACTAGCGGGTCCCTACGAGCAGTACTTC
CDR3 protein: CATSTRLAGPYEQYF

D gene: NA
V gene: TRBV5-8
J gene: TRBJ2-1
clone size: NA
CDR3 DNA: TGTGCCAGCAGCTTGGACAATGAGCAGTTCTTC
CDR3 protein: CASSLDNEQFF

D gene: NA
V gene: TRBV3-1/TRBV3-2
J gene: TRBJ1-4
clone size: few
CDR3 DNA: TGTGCCAGCAGCTCGCGATCCCTGGGGGGAGCAACTAATGAAAAACTGTTTTTT
CDR3 protein: CASSSRSLGGATNEKLFF

D gene: NA
V gene: TRBV7-6
J gene: TRBJ2-3
clone size: NA
CDR3 DNA: TGTGCCAGCAGGGGTGGCACAGCAGATACGCAGTATTTT
CDR3 protein: CASRGGTADTQYF

D gene: TRBD2
V gene: TRBV13
J gene: TRBJ2-5
clone size: NA
CDR3 DNA: TGTGCCAGCAGCTTAGGTCGGGCGGGAGGTCCTGAGACCCAGTACTTC
CDR3 protein: CASSLGRAGGPETQYF

D gene: NA
V gene: TRBV11-2
J gene: TRBJ2-1
clone size: few
CDR3 DNA: TGTGCCAGCAGCTTAGTTCGGTACAATGAGCAGTTCTTC
CDR3 protein: CASSLVRYNEQFF

D gene: NA
V gene: TRBV5-6
J gene: TRBJ1-2
clone size: once
CDR3 DNA: TGTGCCAGCAGCTTTGGCCCAGGACGGCCAACCGCTACTTATGGCTACACCTTC
CDR3 protein: CASSFGPGRPTATYGYTF

D gene: NA
V gene: TRBV12-5
J gene: TRBJ2-6
clone size: NA
CDR3 DNA: TGTGCTAGTGGTTTGGTATTGGCCAGGGGCTCATTCCTCTCTGGGGCCAACGTCCTGACTTTC
CDR3 protein: CASGLVLARGSFLSGANVLTF

D gene: NA
V gene: TRBV5-5
J gene: TRBJ1-4
clone size: NA
CDR3 DNA: TGTGCCAGCAGTCAACCCCCTGGGGGGGCAACTAATGAAAAACTGTTTTTT
CDR3 protein: CASSQPPGGATNEKLFF

D gene: TRBD1
V gene: TRBV7-2
J gene: TRBJ1-2
clone size: NA
CDR3 DNA: TGTGCCAGCAGCTTGACCTCGGACAGGGCCTCTTATGGCTACACCTTC
CDR3 protein: CASSLTSDRASYGYTF

D gene: TRBD1
V gene: TRBV20-1
J gene: TRBJ1-2
clone size: NA
CDR3 DNA: TGCAGTGCTAGTGATACACCCGGACAGGGGGTTAATGGCTACACCTTC
CDR3 protein: CSASDTPGQGVNGYTF

D gene: NA
V gene: TRBV19
J gene: TRBJ1-3
clone size: NA
CDR3 DNA: TGTGCCAGTAGAAGCTCTGGAAACACCATATATTTT
CDR3 protein: CASRSSGNTIYF

D gene: NA
V gene: TRBV29-1
J gene: TRBJ2-1
clone size: NA
CDR3 DNA: TGCAGCGTTGAGACTGGGGACCTGTTCTTC
CDR3 protein: CSVETGDLFF

D gene: TRBD1
V gene: TRBV24-1
J gene: TRBJ2-3
clone size: NA
CDR3 DNA: TGTGCCACCAGTGATTCGGGACAGGGGATAGATACGCAGTATTTT
CDR3 protein: CATSDSGQGIDTQYF

D gene: NA
V gene: TRBV5-6
J gene: TRBJ1-1
clone size: NA
CDR3 DNA: TGTGCCAGCAGCTTCTGGGGCACTGAAGCTTTCTTT
CDR3 protein: CASSFWGTEAFF

D gene: NA
V gene: TRBV9
J gene: TRBJ2-2
clone size: once
CDR3 DNA: TGTGCCAGCAGCCCCCACCAAGGGGCCGGGGAGCTGTTTTTT
CDR3 protein: CASSPHQGAGELFF

D gene: NA
V gene: TRBV15
J gene: TRBJ2-5
clone size: NA
CDR3 DNA: TGTGCCACCAGCCTGGCCCCTGGGGAGACCCAGTACTTC
CDR3 protein: CATSLAPGETQYF

D gene: TRBD1
V gene: TRBV19
J gene: TRBJ2-4
clone size: NA
CDR3 DNA: TGTGCCAGTAGTAGAGACTCGGGACAGAGGGACATTCAGTACTTC
CDR3 protein: CASSRDSGQRDIQYF

D gene: NA
V gene: TRBV2
J gene: TRBJ2-2
clone size: NA
CDR3 DNA: TGTGCCAGCGGGAACAGGGTCTCGGGCGGGGAGCTGTTTTTT
CDR3 protein: CASGNRVSGGELFF

D gene: TRBD1
V gene: TRBV3-1/TRBV3-2
J gene: TRBJ2-7
clone size: few
CDR3 DNA: TGTGCCAGCAGCCAATTTGACAGGGCCGAGCAGTACTTC
CDR3 protein: CASSQFDRAEQYF

D gene: TRBD1
V gene: TRBV29-1
J gene: TRBJ2-6
clone size: NA
CDR3 DNA: TGCAGCGTTCCGGGACAGGGGACCAACGTCCTGACTTTC
CDR3 protein: CSVPGQGTNVLTF

D gene: NA
V gene: TRBV10-2
J gene: TRBJ2-7
clone size: NA
CDR3 DNA: TGCGCCAGCAGTGACCGGGCCCAAAGATCCTACGAGCAGTACTTC
CDR3 protein: CASSDRAQRSYEQYF

D gene: NA
V gene: TRBV28
J gene: TRBJ1-5
clone size: few
CDR3 DNA: TGTGCCAGCAGGGTGAGCATTAGCAATCAGCCCCAGCATTTT
CDR3 protein: CASRVSISNQPQHF

D gene: TRBD1
V gene: TRBV7-3
J gene: TRBJ2-1
clone size: few
CDR3 DNA: TGTGCCAGCAGCTTTGGACAGGCCTCCTACAATGAGCAGTTCTTC
CDR3 protein: CASSFGQASYNEQFF

D gene: NA
V gene: TRBV2
J gene: TRBJ1-1
clone size: NA
CDR3 DNA: TGTGCCAGCATGCGGGTAAACACTGAAGCTTTCTTT
CDR3 protein: CASMRVNTEAFF

D gene: NA
V gene: TRBV4-2
J gene: TRBJ2-7
clone size: NA
CDR3 DNA: TGTGCCAGCAGCCCCACCGCGCAGTACGAGCAGTACTTC
CDR3 protein: CASSPTAQYEQYF

D gene: TRBD1
V gene: TRBV18
J gene: TRBJ2-7
clone size: NA
CDR3 DNA: TGTGCCAGCTCACGAGGGACAGGAGCCGGTTTCGAGCAGTACTTC
CDR3 protein: CASSRGTGAGFEQYF

D gene: NA
V gene: TRBV5-8
J gene: TRBJ1-3
clone size: NA
CDR3 DNA: TGTGCCAGCAGCCTCAACTCTGGAAACACCATATATTTT
CDR3 protein: CASSLNSGNTIYF

D gene: NA
V gene: TRBV5-6
J gene: TRBJ1-1
clone size: NA
CDR3 DNA: TGTGCCAGCAGCTTGTATGCGACAGGGAACACTGAAGCTTTCTTT
CDR3 protein: CASSLYATGNTEAFF

D gene: NA
V gene: TRBV7-2
J gene: TRBJ2-1
clone size: NA
CDR3 DNA: TGTGCCAGCAGCTTAGGTCATGCAAACAATGAGCAGTTCTTC
CDR3 protein: CASSLGHANNEQFF

D gene: NA
V gene: TRBV7-8
J gene: TRBJ1-1
clone size: NA
CDR3 DNA: TGTGCCAGCAGCTTCGGCAGGAACACTGAAGCTTTCTTT
CDR3 protein: CASSFGRNTEAFF

D gene: TRBD1
V gene: TRBV24-1
J gene: TRBJ2-1
clone size: few
CDR3 DNA: TGTGCCACCAGTGACCTGGGACAGACTTCCTACAATGAGCAGTTCTTC
CDR3 protein: CATSDLGQTSYNEQFF

D gene: NA
V gene: TRBV25-1
J gene: TRBJ2-6
clone size: NA
CDR3 DNA: TGTGCCAGCACCCCCCCCTCCGGGGCCAACGTCCTGACTTTC
CDR3 protein: CASTPPSGANVLTF

D gene: NA
V gene: TRBV7-9
J gene: TRBJ2-1
clone size: once
CDR3 DNA: TGTGCCAGCAGCGGGGGGACTCGAGCCCCCGGTAGGAATGAGCAGTTCTTC
CDR3 protein: CASSGGTRAPGRNEQFF

D gene: NA
V gene: TRBV2
J gene: TRBJ1-3
clone size: once
CDR3 DNA: TGTGCCAGCAGTGAGGGAAACACCATATATTTT
CDR3 protein: CASSEGNTIYF

D gene: NA
V gene: TRBV6-1
J gene: TRBJ2-1
clone size: NA
CDR3 DNA: TGTGCCAGCAGTGACGAACCGAGATACAATGAGCAGTTCTTC
CDR3 protein: CASSDEPRYNEQFF